These 20 T cell receptor beta chains share one sample of origin, sequenced in a study of cytomegalovirus exposure and HLA in healthy donors. 13 Jbeta primers and 60 Vbeta primers were used for the PCR. The protocol was immunoSEQ multiplex PCR, while the TCRdb copy is restricted to in-frame clones and leaves out a portion. The sample includes approximately 110,000 clones. The sample comprised PBMCs. These receptors all stem from a middle-aged man in good health and CMV-seronegative.

The chain uses TRBV7-2 and TRBJ2-3, with TRBD2 identical over 8 bases. This CDR3 is built from 16 residues. Germline lookup yields CDR1 SGHTA and CDR2 FQGNSA. V lost 1 base and J lost 2; bases outside the gene matches: 5. The CDR3 coding sequence is TGTGCCAGCAGCTTAGGAACTAGCGGATACACAGATACGCAGTATTTT. It is translated as CASSLGTSGYTDTQYF.

The chain links TRBV23-1 to TRBJ2-1; the D is unclear. TRBV23-1 is filed as an ORF, its function uncertain. This CDR3 is 9 amino acids long. V shed 7 bases and J shed 8 bases, with 3 bases lying between them. The chain's CDR3 is CASKHEQFF. The DNA for the CDR3 is TGCGCCAGCAAGCATGAGCAGTTCTTC.

This chain uses TRBV6-1 with TRBJ2-7; possibly TRBD2 for D (5 bases). The V gene lost 6 bases and the J gene lost 3 bases, with 12 bases spanning the gap. The V gene's germline CDR1 is MNHNS and CDR2 SASEGT. The CDR3 is made up of 13 amino acids. The CDR3 DNA reads TGTGCCAGCAGCCGGGATTATCTCTACGAGCAGTACTTC. The encoded protein is CASSRDYLYEQYF.

The chain uses TRBV29-1 and TRBJ2-7, with 10 bases matching TRBD2. Per germline, CDR1 SQVTM and CDR2 ANQGSEA. Germline trimming cut 1 base from V and 0 bases from J; bases unmatched to any gene: 0. This CDR3 has 14 amino acids. The CDR3 loop reads CSVEGLAGSYEQYF. DNA of the CDR3: TGCAGCGTTGAAGGACTAGCGGGCTCCTACGAGCAGTACTTC.

V usage is TRBV5-1 and J usage is TRBJ2-4; 11 bases fit TRBD1. The CDR3 covers 15 residues. After removal of 4 bases from V and 6 bases from J, the junction contained 6 bases not matched to a gene. In germline, CDR1 is SGHRS, CDR2 YFSETQ. CDR3 protein: CASSPGQGALNIQYF. For the CDR3, the DNA is TGCGCCAGCAGCCCCGGACAGGGGGCTTTAAACATTCAGTACTTC.

The chain combines TRBV10-3 with TRBJ2-3; 9 nucleotides align to TRBD2. V lost 4 bases and J lost 1; bases outside the gene matches: 3. CDR1 and CDR2 from the germline V gene are ENHRY and SYGVKD. The CDR3 covers 15 residues. CDR3 bases: TGTGCCATCAGTGGTATAGCGGGAGGCACAGATACGCAGTATTTT. It is translated as CAISGIAGGTDTQYF.

This sequence joins TRBV6-5 and TRBJ1-1; a weak D match, TRBD1 (6 bases). The V gene's germline CDR1 is MNHEY and CDR2 SVGAGI. V was clipped by 2 bases and J by 3 bases, with 13 bases between them. This CDR3 spans 15 amino acids. The DNA for the CDR3 is TGTGCCAGCAGTTACACCATAGGGGGTGACACTGAAGCTTTCTTT. The encoded protein is CASSYTIGGDTEAFF.

This chain links TRBV7-9 with TRBJ1-4; 7 nucleotides line up with TRBD1. Germline values: CDR1 SEHNR, CDR2 FQNEAQ (reference sequence). This CDR3 has 14 amino acids. J was trimmed by 7 bases and V by 2 bases; bases with no gene match: 4. CDR3 amino acids: CASSLRGQGEKLFF. In DNA, the CDR3 is TGTGCCAGCAGCTTAAGGGGGCAGGGTGAAAAACTGTTTTTT.

CDR3 coding DNA: TGTGCCCTAACTAGGCAGGCCCTGGGCGCTTTCTTT. This translates into CALTRQALGAFF. The chain has TRBV7-9 and TRBJ1-1; D remains unclear. Germline V gene lookup returns CDR1 SEHNR and CDR2 FQNEAQ (reference sequence). The CDR3 extends over 12 amino acids. Trimming removed 11 bases at V and 11 bases at J, with 21 bases between.

The chain uses TRBV7-8 and TRBJ1-2, with 9 bases that match TRBD1. The CDR3 runs to 14 residues. CDR1 is SGHVS and CDR2 is FQNEAQ in the germline V gene. Trimming removed 4 bases from V and 7 bases from J; junction bases left unmatched: 7. DNA of the CDR3: TGTGCCAGCAGCTACCACAGGGGGCAGGCTGGCTACACCTTC. Translation gives CASSYHRGQAGYTF.

Concerning this clone: The sample holds other DNA sequences that translate to the same CDR3. CDR3: CASSYRDRGSYEQYF. CDR3 in DNA: TGTGCCAGCAGTTACAGGGACAGGGGTTCGTACGAGCAGTACTTC. V is TRBV6-5 and J is TRBJ2-7, with TRBD1 matching 10 bases. The CDR3 is 15 residues long. Germline trimming cut 2 bases from V and 4 bases from J; bases unmatched to any gene: 5. CDR1 is MNHEY, CDR2 SVGAGI, per germline.

The rearrangement joins TRBV30 to TRBJ2-7; 9 nucleotides agree with TRBD2. V dropped 1 base and J dropped 2; count of bases not matched to a gene: 6. CDR1 and CDR2 (germline): GTSNPN, SVGIG (reference sequence). This CDR3 comprises 15 residues. The CDR3 here is CAWSAGAGGPYEQYF. In nucleotides, the CDR3 is TGTGCCTGGAGTGCTGGAGCGGGAGGACCCTACGAGCAGTACTTC.

The gene calls are TRBV30 and TRBJ1-4; the match to TRBD1 covers 8 bases. The J segment lost 7 bases and the V segment lost 3 bases, leaving 4 bases of the junction unmatched. Germline-derived CDR1 and CDR2 are GTSNPN and SVGIG (reference sequence). This CDR3 spans 13 amino acids. In nucleotides, the CDR3 is TGTGCCTGGAGCAGGGGGCTGAGTGAAAAACTGTTTTTT. This translates into CAWSRGLSEKLFF.

The CDR3 reads CASSPHREVHPEAFF. The CDR3 DNA follows: TGTGCCAGCAGCCCTCATCGAGAGGTCCACCCTGAAGCTTTCTTT. The chain recombines TRBV28 with TRBJ1-1; D remains ambiguous. The germline gives CDR1 MDHEN, CDR2 SYDVKM. The CDR3 loop spans 15 amino acids. Deletions cut 6 bases from V and 6 bases from J, with 20 bases between.

The CDR3 bases are TGTGCCAGCCGCCTCAGGGGACGGGGTCAAGAGACCCAGTACTTC. Its protein product is CASRLRGRGQETQYF. The V and J genes are TRBV13 and TRBJ2-5; TRBD1 is a possible D gene (6 bases). The V and J ends lost 8 bases and 2 bases respectively, with 18 bases between them. This CDR3 spans 15 amino acids. Germline CDR1 is PRHDT and CDR2 is FYEKMQ (reference sequence).

CDR3 sequence reads: CASSPRGTPNEKLFF. The CDR3 DNA is TGTGCCAGCAGCCCACGGGGGACTCCTAATGAAAAACTGTTTTTT. J is TRBJ1-4 and V is TRBV7-8; D may be TRBD1 (5 bases). V was shortened by 5 bases and J by 3 bases, with 13 bases between the two germline ends. The germline V gene has CDR1 SGHVS and CDR2 FQNEAQ. The CDR3 sequence is 15 residues long.

This chain joins TRBV6-4 and TRBJ2-7, with 7 nucleotides matching TRBD2. The J segment lost 5 bases and the V segment lost 7 bases, leaving 17 bases of the junction unmatched. The CDR3 spans 16 residues. Germline CDR1 MRHNA, CDR2 SNTAGT. CDR3 nucleotide sequence: TGTGCCAGCATGGAGAGGCGGGGGAGCCTGTCTCACGAGCAGTACTTC. As protein: CASMERRGSLSHEQYF.

The chain has TRBV30 and TRBJ1-2, with no clear D. Germline V gene lookup returns CDR1 GTSNPN and CDR2 SVGIG (reference sequence). V was shortened by 1 base and J by 6 bases, with 12 bases between the two germline ends. The CDR3 length is 13 residues. CDR3 loop: CAWSDRATDGYTF. The CDR3 coding sequence is TGTGCCTGGAGTGATCGAGCAACAGATGGCTACACCTTC.

The rearrangement uses TRBV30 and TRBJ1-3, with D possibly matching TRBD1 (5 bases). The ends were cut back, 0 bases at V and 4 bases at J, with 10 bases in the middle. Germline-derived CDR1 and CDR2 are GTSNPN and SVGIG (reference sequence). This CDR3 is built from 14 residues. The CDR3 spells CAWSVKGIGNTIYF. The CDR3 nucleotides read TGTGCCTGGAGTGTAAAGGGGATCGGAAACACCATATATTTT. The full variable domain, in which reference TRBV30 and TRBJ1-3 provide the parts outside the CDR3, is SQTIHQWPATLVQPVGSPLSLECTVEGTSNPNLYWYRQAAGRGLQLLFYSVGIGQISSEVPQNLSASRPQDRQFILSSKKLLLSDSGFYLCAWSVKGIGNTIYFGEGSWLTVV.

V gene TRBV5-1 combines with J gene TRBJ2-2; the match to TRBD2 covers 10 bases. This CDR3 region has 15 residues. Germline assignment: CDR1 SGHRS and CDR2 YFSETQ. The ends lost 2 bases at V and 7 bases at J; junction bases unmatched: 5. The CDR3 coding sequence is TGCGCCAGCAGCTTAGCGGGAGGGCCGATCGGGGAGCTGTTTTTT. This translates into CASSLAGGPIGELFF.